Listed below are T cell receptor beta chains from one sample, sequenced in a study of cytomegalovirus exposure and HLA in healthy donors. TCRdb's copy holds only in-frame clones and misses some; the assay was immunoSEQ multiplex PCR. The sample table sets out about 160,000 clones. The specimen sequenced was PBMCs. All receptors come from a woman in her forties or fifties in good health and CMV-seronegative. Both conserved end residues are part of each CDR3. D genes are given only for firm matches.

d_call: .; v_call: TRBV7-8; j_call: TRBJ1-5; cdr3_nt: TGTGCCAGCAGCTTAGATTCACAGTACCAGCATTTT; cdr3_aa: CASSLDSQYQHF
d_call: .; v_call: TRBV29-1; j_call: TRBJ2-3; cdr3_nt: TGCAGCGTTGATATGGGGCTCGGGACAGATACGCAGTATTTT; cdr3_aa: CSVDMGLGTDTQYF
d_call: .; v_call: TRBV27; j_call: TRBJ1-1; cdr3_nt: TGTGCCAGCAGTTTACAAGGGGACACTGAAGCTTTCTTT; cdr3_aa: CASSLQGDTEAFF
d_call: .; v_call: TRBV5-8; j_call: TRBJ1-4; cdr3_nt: TGTGCCAGCAGCATACAGGATTCTGAAAAACTGTTTTTT; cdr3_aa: CASSIQDSEKLFF
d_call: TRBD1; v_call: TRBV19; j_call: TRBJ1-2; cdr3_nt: TGTGCCAGTAGTCCTGGGACAGGGCGGGATGGCTACACCTTC; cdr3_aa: CASSPGTGRDGYTF
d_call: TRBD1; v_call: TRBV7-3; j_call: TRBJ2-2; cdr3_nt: TGTGCCAGCAGCAGACAGGGGCCCAGGAACACCGGGGAGCTGTTTTTT; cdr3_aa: CASSRQGPRNTGELFF
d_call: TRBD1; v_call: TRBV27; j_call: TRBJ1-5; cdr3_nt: TGTGCCAGCAGTTCGCTGCAGGGGGCATATCAGCCCCAGCATTTT; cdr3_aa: CASSSLQGAYQPQHF
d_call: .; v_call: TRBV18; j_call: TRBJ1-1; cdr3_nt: TGTGCCAGCTCACCAACACAGGGAGGGACTGAAGCTTTCTTT; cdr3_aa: CASSPTQGGTEAFF
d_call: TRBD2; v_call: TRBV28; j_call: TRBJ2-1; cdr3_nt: TGTGCCAGCAGTTTGTTGTCGAGGCGGGAGTCTCCCAATGAGCAGTTCTTC; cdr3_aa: CASSLLSRRESPNEQFF
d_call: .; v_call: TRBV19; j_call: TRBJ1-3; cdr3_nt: TGTGCCAGTAGTATATCAGTGGGAGTGAAGGCTGGAAACACCATATATTTT; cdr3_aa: CASSISVGVKAGNTIYF
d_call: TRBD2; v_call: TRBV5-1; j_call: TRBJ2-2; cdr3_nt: TGCGCCAGCAGCTTGGAGGGAGGGCGCACCGGGGAGCTGTTTTTT; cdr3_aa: CASSLEGGRTGELFF
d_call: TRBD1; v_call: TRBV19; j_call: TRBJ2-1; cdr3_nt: TGTGCCAGTAGTATCGGGACAGTTAACAATGAGCAGTTCTTC; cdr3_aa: CASSIGTVNNEQFF
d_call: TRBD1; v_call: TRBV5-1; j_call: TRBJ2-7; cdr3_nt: TGCGCCAGCAGCTCAATACAGGGGGCAGTGGGAGAGCAGTACTTC; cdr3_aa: CASSSIQGAVGEQYF
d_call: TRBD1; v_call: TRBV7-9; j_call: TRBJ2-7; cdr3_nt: TGTGCCAGCAGCTTGCCCGGGACAGGGGGGAACGAGCAGTACTTC; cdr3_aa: CASSLPGTGGNEQYF
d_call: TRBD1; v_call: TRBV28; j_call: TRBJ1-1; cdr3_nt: TGTGCCAGCAAGACGACAGGGGCCAACACTGAAGCTTTCTTT; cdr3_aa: CASKTTGANTEAFF
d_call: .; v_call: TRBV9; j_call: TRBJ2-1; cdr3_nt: TGTGCCAGCAGCCTTGGGCCGGGACACGTTTACAATGAGCAGTTCTTC; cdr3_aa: CASSLGPGHVYNEQFF
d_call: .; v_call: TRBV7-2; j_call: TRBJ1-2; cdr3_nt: TGTGCCAGCAGTGTGGACATTGTAGGACGTGACTACACCTTC; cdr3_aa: CASSVDIVGRDYTF
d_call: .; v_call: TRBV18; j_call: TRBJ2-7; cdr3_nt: TGTGCCAGCTCCCAATCCCAGGGTAGGGGCTACGAGCAGTACTTC; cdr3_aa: CASSQSQGRGYEQYF
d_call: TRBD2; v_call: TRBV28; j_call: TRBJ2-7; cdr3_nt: TGTGCCAGCAGTGCCCCGGGGAGGGGCCTTCTCGAGCAGTACTTC; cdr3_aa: CASSAPGRGLLEQYF
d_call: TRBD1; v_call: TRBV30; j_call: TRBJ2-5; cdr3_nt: TGTGCCTGGGGGGACAGAAGGGCCAGGTATGAGCAGTACTTC; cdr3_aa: CAWGDRRARYEQYF
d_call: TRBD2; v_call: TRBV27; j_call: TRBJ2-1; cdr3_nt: TGTGCCAGCAGTTGGGGATGGGAAGCGGGATCCTACAATGAGCAGTTCTTC; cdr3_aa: CASSWGWEAGSYNEQFF
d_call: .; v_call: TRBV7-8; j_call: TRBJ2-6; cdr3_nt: TGTGCCAGCAGCCCAAGGGAGTCACACTCCTCCTCTGGGGCCAACGTCCTGACTTTC; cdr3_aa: CASSPRESHSSSGANVLTF
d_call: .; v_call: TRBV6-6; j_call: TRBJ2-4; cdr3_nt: TGTGCCAGCAGTCTCCCCTCGGAAAACATTCAGTACTTC; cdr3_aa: CASSLPSENIQYF
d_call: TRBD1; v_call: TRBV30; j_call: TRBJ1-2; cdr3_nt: TGTGCCTGGACCCCGGACAGGGCGGGGGGCTACACCTTC; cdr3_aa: CAWTPDRAGGYTF
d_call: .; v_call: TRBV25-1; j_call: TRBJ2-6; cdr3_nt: TGTGCCAGCAGACCGGGACACCCTGGAGGGGCCAACGTCCTGACTTTC; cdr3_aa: CASRPGHPGGANVLTF
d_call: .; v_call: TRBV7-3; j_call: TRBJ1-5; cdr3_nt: TGTGCCAGCAGCTTAGGTGGGGGCGACAATCAGCCCCAGCATTTT; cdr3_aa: CASSLGGGDNQPQHF
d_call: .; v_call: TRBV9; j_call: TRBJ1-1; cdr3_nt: TGTGCCAGCAGCGCTTTGACAGGCGGGAGCACTGAAGCTTTCTTT; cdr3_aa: CASSALTGGSTEAFF
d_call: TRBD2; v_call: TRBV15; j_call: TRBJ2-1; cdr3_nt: TGTGCCACCATTGTAGCTAGCGGGAGCAATGAGCAGTTCTTC; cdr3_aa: CATIVASGSNEQFF
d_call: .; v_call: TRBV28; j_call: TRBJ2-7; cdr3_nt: TGTGCCAGCAGTTTCATTTCGGCGGACGAGCAGTACTTC; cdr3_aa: CASSFISADEQYF
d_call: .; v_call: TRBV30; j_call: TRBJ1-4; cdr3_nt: TGTGCCTGGACCGGGGGTACGACTAATGAAAAACTGTTTTTT; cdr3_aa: CAWTGGTTNEKLFF
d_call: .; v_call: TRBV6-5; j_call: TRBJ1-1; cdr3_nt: TGTGCCAGCAGTTACTTCGGGGGAATGAACACTGAAGCTTTCTTT; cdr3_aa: CASSYFGGMNTEAFF
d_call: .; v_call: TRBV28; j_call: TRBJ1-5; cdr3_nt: TGTGCCAGCAGAGCCCCGGGGGAGCCCCAGCATTTT; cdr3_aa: CASRAPGEPQHF
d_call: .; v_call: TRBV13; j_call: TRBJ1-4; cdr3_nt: TGTGCCAGCAGCTTAGCGACGGACACTCCTAATGAAAAACTGTTTTTT; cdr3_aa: CASSLATDTPNEKLFF
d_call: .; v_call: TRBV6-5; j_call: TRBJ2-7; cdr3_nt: TGTGCCAGCAGTTACCAGGGCGACTCCTACGAGCAGTACTTC; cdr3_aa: CASSYQGDSYEQYF
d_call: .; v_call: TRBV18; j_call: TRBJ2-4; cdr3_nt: TGTGCCAGCTCACCGGGACTAAACATTCAGTACTTC; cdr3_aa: CASSPGLNIQYF
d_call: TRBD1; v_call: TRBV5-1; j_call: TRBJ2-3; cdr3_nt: TGCGCCAGCAGCTTCCAACAGGGGGCAGCAGATACGCAGTATTTT; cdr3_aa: CASSFQQGAADTQYF
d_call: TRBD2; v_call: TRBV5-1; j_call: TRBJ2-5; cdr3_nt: TGCGCCAGCAGTCCTAGCGGGGGGGTGCAAGAGACCCAGTACTTC; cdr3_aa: CASSPSGGVQETQYF